These 9 T cell receptor beta chains came from one sample sequenced in a study of T cell responses to AZD1222 COVID-19 vaccine. Sequencing used immunoSEQ multiplex PCR; TCRdb keeps in-frame clones, though not all of them. Of around 120,000 clones listed, approximately 94% are singletons. The specimen was peripheral blood, collected 28 days after the second AZD1222 dose. The receptors shown here come from an adult who received the AZD1222 COVID-19 vaccine.

Only a few counts were recorded for this clone. V usage is TRBV7-8 and J usage is TRBJ1-6; maybe TRBD1 (5 bases). Per germline, CDR1 SGHVS and CDR2 FQNEAQ. Trimming took 1 base from V and 8 from J, leaving 12 bases between them. This CDR3 has 15 residues. CDR3: CASSLDGTRHSPLHF. CDR3 nucleotide sequence: TGTGCCAGCAGCTTAGATGGGACGAGGCATTCACCCCTCCACTTT.

The chain is built from TRBV10-3 and TRBJ1-2, with D perhaps matching TRBD1 (5 bases). V lost 6 bases and J lost 4, with 9 bases in between. Germline assignment: CDR1 ENHRY and CDR2 SYGVKD. This CDR3 is built from 12 residues. DNA for the CDR3: TGTGCCATCAGCCAGGGACCCTATGGCTACACCTTC. Translated, it gives CAISQGPYGYTF.

V gene TRBV28 combines with J gene TRBJ1-2; a weak D match, TRBD1 (5 bases). The V end was cut by 2 bases, the J end by 8 bases, with 12 bases between. The length of the CDR3 is 13 residues. In germline, CDR1 is MDHEN, CDR2 SYDVKM. CDR3 region: CASSLEGRGGYTF. Written as DNA, the CDR3 is TGTGCCAGCAGTTTAGAGGGTAGGGGCGGCTACACCTTC.

The rearrangement uses TRBV7-9 and TRBJ1-1; 7 bases fit TRBD1. V was clipped by 5 bases and J by 1 base; unmatched bases: 7. The CDR3 covers 15 residues. Germline CDR1 SEHNR, CDR2 FQNEAQ (reference sequence). CDR3 residues: CASSPSTGRNTEAFF. The CDR3 DNA follows: TGTGCCAGCAGCCCGTCGACAGGGCGGAACACTGAAGCTTTCTTT.

This chain connects TRBV11-2 to TRBJ1-3; the D is unclear. The V gene lost 1 base and the J gene lost 1 base, with 8 bases spanning the gap. CDR1 is SGHAT, CDR2 FQNNGV, per germline. The CDR3 runs 15 residues. As DNA, the CDR3 is TGTGCCAGCAGCTTAGGAGTGGGATCTGGAAACACCATATATTTT. The encoded protein is CASSLGVGSGNTIYF.

The CDR3 protein is CASSESGTSGGRDNEQFF. The CDR3 nucleotides read TGCGCCAGCAGTGAGTCGGGGACTAGCGGGGGGAGAGACAATGAGCAGTTCTTC. The chain uses TRBV10-1 and TRBJ2-1; 15 nucleotides match TRBD2. Germline V gives CDR1 WNHNN, CDR2 SYGVQD (reference sequence). The ends lost 0 bases at V and 5 bases at J; junction bases unmatched: 5. The CDR3 totals 18 residues.

V gene TRBV7-9 combines with J gene TRBJ1-2, with D unresolved. There are 13 residues in the CDR3. Germline V lookup: CDR1 SEHNR, CDR2 FQNEAQ (reference sequence). Trimming shortened V by 5 bases and J by 3 bases, and 10 bases separated the two germline ends. CDR3 sequence: CASSSPTHYGYTF. The CDR3 DNA is TGTGCCAGCAGCAGTCCCACCCACTATGGCTACACCTTC.

The chain is built from TRBV5-1 and TRBJ2-1; 10 positions agree with TRBD2. Germline V gene lookup returns CDR1 SGHRS and CDR2 YFSETQ. V was pared by 3 bases and J by 2 bases, with 2 bases of the junction left unmatched. CDR3 length: 15 amino acids. In nucleotides, the CDR3 is TGCGCCAGCAGCTGGAGCGGGGGGGCCTACAATGAGCAGTTCTTC. This codes for CASSWSGGAYNEQFF.

The gene calls are TRBV7-2 and TRBJ1-2; D remains ambiguous. The CDR3 is 13 amino acids. CDR1 is SGHTA, CDR2 FQGNSA, per germline. V lost 3 bases, J lost 8 bases, and 13 bases lay in between. DNA of the CDR3: TGTGCCAGCAGCTTTGACGGACGGTTGGGCTACACCTTC. As protein: CASSFDGRLGYTF. The entire variable domain, with the rest obtained from reference TRBV7-2 and TRBJ1-2, is as follows: GAGVSQSPSNKVTEKGKDVELRCDPISGHTALYWYRQSLGQGLEFLIYFQGNSAPDKSGLPSDRFSAERTGGSVSTLTIQRTQQEDSAVYLCASSFDGRLGYTFGSGTRLTVV.